The next 3 T cell receptor beta chains were all read from a single sample in a study of technical replicates of blood from a handful of donors. Sequencing was performed with immunoSEQ multiplex PCR; in TCRdb, only in-frame clones are kept and a portion is missing. The data show tens of thousands of clones, around 95% seen once. The sample consisted of T cells isolated from PBMCs. The source of these receptors is a human donor in good health.

V is TRBV7-8 and J is TRBJ2-7; 7 bases are a match to TRBD2. Germline-derived CDR1 and CDR2 are SGHVS and FQNEAQ. V shed 4 bases, J shed 5 bases, and the junction held 14 bases outside the gene matches. This CDR3 region has 16 residues. The CDR3 spells CASSSLGTSGKNEQYF. DNA of the CDR3: TGTGCCAGCAGCTCTTTGGGAACCAGCGGGAAAAACGAGCAGTACTTC.

The V call is TRBV18, the J call TRBJ1-2, with TRBD1 matching over 12 bases. The length of the CDR3 is 18 residues. After removal of 0 bases from V and 0 bases from J, the junction contained 5 bases not matched to a gene. Germline-derived CDR1 and CDR2 are KGHSH and LQKENI. The CDR3 region is CASSPPLGTGGPNYGYTF. DNA of the CDR3: TGTGCCAGCTCACCACCCCTTGGGACAGGGGGCCCTAACTATGGCTACACCTTC.

The chain carries TRBV19 and TRBJ2-7; 9 bases fit TRBD1. The CDR3 spans 14 residues. After removal of 4 bases from V and 2 bases from J, the junction contained 3 bases not matched to a gene. Germline V gene sequence: CDR1 LNHDA, CDR2 SQIVND (reference sequence). CDR3 region: CASSKGQGTYEQYF. The CDR3 nucleotides read TGTGCCAGTAGTAAGGGACAGGGTACCTACGAGCAGTACTTC. The variable domain in full, with the rest retrieved from reference TRBV19 and TRBJ2-7, is DGGITQSPKYLFRKEGQNVTLSCEQNLNHDAMYWYRQDPGQGLRLIYYSQIVNDFQKGDIAEGYSVSREKKESFPLTVTSAQKNPTAFYLCASSKGQGTYEQYFGPGTRLTVT.